These 13 T cell receptor beta chains were all obtained from the same sample, sequenced in a study of shared clonotypes between healthy human individuals. Positive CCR7 selection of CD45RO-negative cells yielded the naive CD8 cells, and terminally differentiated effector memory CD45RA+ cells were excluded. Some clones are missing from TCRdb's copy, which holds only in-frame ones; the method was immunoSEQ multiplex PCR. The data contain about 2,100,000 clones, about 93% of them seen just once; the ten biggest clones take up around 1.7%. Sequences were obtained from naive CD8+ T cells from PBMCs. These receptors all stem from a man aged 18 to 30 in good health. Some clones in this sample may be carry-over from other donors' samples.

The chain uses TRBV9 and TRBJ2-3; D is undetermined. The CDR3 has 16 amino acids. Germline loops: CDR1 SGDLS, CDR2 YYNGEE. V was trimmed by 3 bases and J by 6 bases, leaving 20 bases between them. The CDR3 loop reads CASSASLSVSSDTQYF. In nucleotides, the CDR3 is TGTGCCAGCAGCGCAAGTCTCTCAGTCTCGTCTGATACGCAGTATTTT.

In the case of this clone: Other DNA sequences from this sample encode an identical CDR3 as well. The chain couples TRBV5-1 to TRBJ1-1; D gene unclear. CDR3 length equals 16 residues. V lost 0 bases to trimming and J lost 3 bases, with 15 bases between them. Germline CDR1 and CDR2: SGHRS and YFSETQ. CDR3 bases: TGCGCCAGCAGCTTGGACACGGGCCCCGGGTACACTGAAGCTTTCTTT. Protein product: CASSLDTGPGYTEAFF.

The chain combines TRBV27 with TRBJ2-5; D unclear. This CDR3 has 14 residues. Trimming removed 5 bases from V and 7 bases from J, with 17 bases in between. In germline, CDR1 is MNHEY, CDR2 SMNVEV (reference sequence). This CDR3 is CASSPRPLKGTQYF. Here the CDR3 DNA reads TGTGCCAGCAGTCCCCGGCCCTTAAAGGGGACCCAGTACTTC.

The rearrangement uses TRBV28 and TRBJ2-3; D might be TRBD1 (6 bases). CDR1 is MDHEN, CDR2 SYDVKM, per germline. This CDR3 has 14 amino acids. Trimming took off 5 bases at V and 3 bases at J, with 12 bases between the two ends. The CDR3 sequence is CASSTGKSTDTQYF. CDR3 sequence (DNA): TGTGCCAGCAGTACAGGGAAGAGTACAGATACGCAGTATTTT.

The chain uses TRBV9 and TRBJ2-1; TRBD2 might be the D (6 bases). Trimming stripped 4 bases from V and 5 bases from J, with 16 bases between. The CDR3 is 15 residues long. Germline-derived CDR1 and CDR2 are SGDLS and YYNGEE. DNA for the CDR3: TGTGCCAGCAGCCCCGGTCTAGCGCTGAACAATGAGCAGTTCTTC. Translated: CASSPGLALNNEQFF.

CDR3 sequence (DNA): TGTGCCAGCTTGTCTCTTAGGGGGCAGCGGAGAACTGAAGCTTTCTTT. As protein: CASLSLRGQRRTEAFF. This chain connects TRBV7-9 to TRBJ1-1; 7 bases agree with TRBD1. Germline V gene lookup returns CDR1 SEHNR and CDR2 FQNEAQ (reference sequence). The CDR3 covers 16 residues. The J segment lost 5 bases and the V segment lost 8 bases, leaving 17 bases of the junction unmatched.

The chain combines TRBV29-1 with TRBJ2-7; D gene uncertain. With 4 bases removed from V and 6 bases from J, the gap between germline ends came to 10 bases. Germline lookup yields CDR1 SQVTM and CDR2 ANQGSEA. There are 11 residues in the CDR3. This CDR3 is CSVGEPLEQYF. The CDR3 DNA is TGCAGCGTTGGAGAACCCCTCGAGCAGTACTTC.

With regard to this clone: Other DNA variants within this sample encode the same CDR3. V is TRBV19 and J is TRBJ1-5; D is undetermined. Deletions cut 6 bases from V and 3 bases from J, with 6 bases between. The V gene's germline CDR1 is LNHDA and CDR2 SQIVND (reference sequence). CDR3 length: 12 residues. The CDR3 loop is CASRDFNQPQHF. The CDR3 DNA reads TGTGCCAGTAGGGACTTCAATCAGCCCCAGCATTTT.

The chain combines TRBV27 with TRBJ2-2, with 8 nucleotides matching TRBD2. Trimming cost V 11 bases and J 6 bases; bases outside gene matches: 5. Germline loops: CDR1 MNHEY, CDR2 SMNVEV (reference sequence). The CDR3 contains 12 residues. The CDR3 here is CAVTGGSGELFF. The DNA of the CDR3 is TGTGCCGTCACGGGAGGGTCCGGGGAGCTGTTTTTT.

This clone has a handful of counts. V usage is TRBV28 and J usage is TRBJ2-2; D is unresolved. Germline values: CDR1 MDHEN, CDR2 SYDVKM. This CDR3 comprises 11 residues. V dropped 3 bases and J dropped 7 bases, with 3 bases sitting between them. The CDR3 region is CASSLIGELFF. CDR3 in DNA: TGTGCCAGCAGTTTGATCGGGGAGCTGTTTTTT.

Comments on this clone: Other DNA variants within this sample encode the same CDR3. This sequence joins TRBV7-9 and TRBJ2-5; D not certain. V was trimmed by 1 base and J by 5 bases, leaving 8 bases between them. Germline V gives CDR1 SEHNR, CDR2 FQNEAQ (reference sequence). This CDR3 has 13 residues. The CDR3 spells CASSLGGLETQYF. The DNA for the CDR3 is TGTGCCAGCAGCTTAGGCGGTCTGGAGACCCAGTACTTC.

This clone has just a few counts. The chain carries TRBV28 and TRBJ2-7; 16 bases are shared with TRBD2. Trimming removed 5 bases from V and 3 bases from J; junction bases left unmatched: 10. Germline values: CDR1 MDHEN, CDR2 SYDVKM. The CDR3 has 18 amino acids. The CDR3: CASSDLTGTSGRGYEQYF. DNA for the CDR3: TGTGCCAGCAGTGATCTCACCGGGACTAGCGGGAGGGGCTACGAGCAGTACTTC.

The chain combines TRBV5-5 with TRBJ1-2; no clear D. The CDR3 has 14 residues. V was shortened by 0 bases and J by 3 bases, with 9 bases between the two germline ends. CDR1 SGHKS and CDR2 YYEKEE come from the germline V gene (reference sequence). The CDR3 here is CASSLVPLDYGYTF. In DNA, the CDR3 is TGTGCCAGCAGCTTGGTTCCCCTTGACTATGGCTACACCTTC.